The clone carrying this TCR beta chain was counted once. Original handling: Reference gene primer amplification gave nucleated cell count estimates. Repertoires were generated with immunoSEQ multiplex PCR, while TCRdb's copy carries only in-frame clones and drops some. Clone size and V and J calls were adopted from that table, with D and trimming inferred from the DNA. The data hold 160,000 or so clones, with over 75% observed a single time. CDR3 size: 14 residues. Germline CDR1 reads MDHEN; CDR2 reads SYDVKM. Between the trimmed V and J ends, which lost 5 bases and 2 bases, there was a span of 9 bases. These data are taken from a study of blood T cell repertoires in COVID-19. Study context: Acute and convalescent COVID-19 specimens originated in the United States, Italy and Spain. PBMCs, B-cell-depleted T cells, or T cells provided the cDNA or gDNA that made up the material.

The sample consisted of peripheral blood. The chain links TRBV28 to TRBJ2-2; D perhaps matches TRBD2 (6 bases). This clonotype was sampled from a man in his 60s with active or convalescent COVID-19. DNA of the CDR3: TGTGCCAGCAGTGCGGGACCAAACACCGGGGAGCTGTTTTTT. The encoded protein is CASSAGPNTGELFF.